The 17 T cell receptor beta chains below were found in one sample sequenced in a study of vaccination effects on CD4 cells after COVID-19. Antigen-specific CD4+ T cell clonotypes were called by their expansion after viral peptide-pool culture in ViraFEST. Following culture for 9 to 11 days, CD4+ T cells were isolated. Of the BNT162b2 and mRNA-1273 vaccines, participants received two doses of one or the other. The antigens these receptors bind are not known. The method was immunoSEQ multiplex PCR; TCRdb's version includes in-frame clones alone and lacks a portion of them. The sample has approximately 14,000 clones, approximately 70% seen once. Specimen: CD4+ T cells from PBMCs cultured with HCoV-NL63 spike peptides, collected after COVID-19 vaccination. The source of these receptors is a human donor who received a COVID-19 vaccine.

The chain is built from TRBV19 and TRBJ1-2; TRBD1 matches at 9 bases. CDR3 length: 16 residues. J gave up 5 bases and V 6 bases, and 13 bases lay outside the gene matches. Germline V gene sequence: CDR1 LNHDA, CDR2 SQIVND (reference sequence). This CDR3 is CASRSGQGRIWYGYTF. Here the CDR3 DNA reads TGTGCCAGTAGATCGGGACAGGGAAGGATATGGTATGGCTACACCTTC.

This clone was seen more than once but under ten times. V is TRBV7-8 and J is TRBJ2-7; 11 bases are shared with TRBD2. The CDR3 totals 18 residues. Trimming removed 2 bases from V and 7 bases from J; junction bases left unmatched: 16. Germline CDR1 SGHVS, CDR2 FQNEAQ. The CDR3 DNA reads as TGTGCCAGCAGCTTATTGAGGGATCGGCTAGCGGGAGGAAGTGAGCAGTACTTC. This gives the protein CASSLLRDRLAGGSEQYF.

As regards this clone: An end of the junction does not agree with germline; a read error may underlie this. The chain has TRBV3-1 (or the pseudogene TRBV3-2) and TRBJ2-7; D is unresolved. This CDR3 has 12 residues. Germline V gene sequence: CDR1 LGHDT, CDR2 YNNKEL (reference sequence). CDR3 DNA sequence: TGTGCCAGCAGCCAAGGTTGGGCGGAGTATGACTTC. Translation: CASSQGWAEYDF.

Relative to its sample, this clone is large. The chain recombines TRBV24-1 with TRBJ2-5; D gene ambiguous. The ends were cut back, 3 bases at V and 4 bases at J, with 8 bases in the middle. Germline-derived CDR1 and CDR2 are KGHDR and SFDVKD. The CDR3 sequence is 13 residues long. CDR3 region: CATSDPAAETQYF. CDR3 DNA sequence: TGTGCCACCAGTGATCCCGCAGCAGAGACCCAGTACTTC.

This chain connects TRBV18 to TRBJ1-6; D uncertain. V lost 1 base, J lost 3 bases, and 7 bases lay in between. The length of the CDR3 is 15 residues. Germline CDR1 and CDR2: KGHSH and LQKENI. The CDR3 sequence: CASSPQGDYNSPLHF. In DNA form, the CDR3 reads TGTGCCAGCTCACCACAGGGAGACTATAATTCACCCCTCCACTTT.

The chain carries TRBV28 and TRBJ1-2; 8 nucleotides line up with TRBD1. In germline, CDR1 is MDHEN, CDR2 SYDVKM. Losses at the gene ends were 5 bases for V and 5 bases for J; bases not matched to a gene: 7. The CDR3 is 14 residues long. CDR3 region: CASSIGQGRYGYTF. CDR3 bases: TGTGCCAGCAGTATTGGACAGGGAAGATATGGCTACACCTTC.

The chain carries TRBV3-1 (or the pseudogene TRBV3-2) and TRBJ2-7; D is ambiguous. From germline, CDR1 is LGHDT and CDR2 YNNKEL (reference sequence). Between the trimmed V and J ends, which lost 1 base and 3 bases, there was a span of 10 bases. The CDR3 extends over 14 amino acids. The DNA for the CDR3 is TGTGCCAGCAGCCAAGTTCCAGGCAACTACGAGCAGTACTTC. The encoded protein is CASSQVPGNYEQYF.

CDR3 region: CASTLTGVGTEAFF. In DNA form, the CDR3 reads TGTGCCAGCACCCTGACAGGGGTTGGCACTGAAGCTTTCTTT. The rearrangement uses TRBV7-3 and TRBJ1-1, with 8 bases identical to TRBD1. Germline CDR1 reads SGHTA; CDR2 reads FQGTGA. This CDR3 has 14 amino acids. Trimming took 7 bases from V and 4 from J; bases not matched to a gene: 8.

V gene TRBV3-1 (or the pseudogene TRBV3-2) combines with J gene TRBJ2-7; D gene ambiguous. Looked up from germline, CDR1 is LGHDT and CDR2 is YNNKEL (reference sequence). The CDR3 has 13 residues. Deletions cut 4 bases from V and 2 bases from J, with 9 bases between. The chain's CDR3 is CASSRLSPYEQYF. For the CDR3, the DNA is TGTGCCAGCAGCCGACTGAGTCCCTACGAGCAGTACTTC.

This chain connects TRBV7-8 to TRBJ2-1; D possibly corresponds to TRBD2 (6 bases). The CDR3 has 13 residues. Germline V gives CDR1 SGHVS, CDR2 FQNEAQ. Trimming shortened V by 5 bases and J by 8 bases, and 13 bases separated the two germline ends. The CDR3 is CASSPKAGHEQFF. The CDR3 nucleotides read TGTGCCAGCAGCCCGAAGGCGGGGCATGAGCAGTTCTTC.

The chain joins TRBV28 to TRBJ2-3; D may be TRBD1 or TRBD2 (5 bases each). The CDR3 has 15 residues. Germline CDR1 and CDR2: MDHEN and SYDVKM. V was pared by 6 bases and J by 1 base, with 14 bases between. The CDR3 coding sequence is TGTGCCAGCAGCGGGACCTGGGTACGCACAGATACGCAGTATTTT. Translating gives CASSGTWVRTDTQYF.

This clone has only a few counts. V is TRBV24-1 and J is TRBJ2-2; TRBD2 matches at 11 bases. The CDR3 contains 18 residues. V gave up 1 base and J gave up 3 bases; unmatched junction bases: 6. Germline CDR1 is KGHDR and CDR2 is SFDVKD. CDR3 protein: CATSDLHSGRADTGELFF. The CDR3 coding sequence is TGTGCCACCAGTGATTTACATAGCGGGAGGGCCGACACCGGGGAGCTGTTTTTT.

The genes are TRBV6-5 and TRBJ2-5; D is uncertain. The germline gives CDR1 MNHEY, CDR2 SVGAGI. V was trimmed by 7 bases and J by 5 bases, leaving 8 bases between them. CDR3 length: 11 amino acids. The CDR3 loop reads CASTQWETQYF. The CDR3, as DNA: TGTGCCAGCACCCAGTGGGAGACCCAGTACTTC.

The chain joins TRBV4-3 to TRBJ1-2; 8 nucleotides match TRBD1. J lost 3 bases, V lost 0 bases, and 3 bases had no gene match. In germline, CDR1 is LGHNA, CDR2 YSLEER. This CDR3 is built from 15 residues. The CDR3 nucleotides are TGCGCCAGCAGCCAAGAGCCAGGGGGCGACTATGGCTACACCTTC. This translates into CASSQEPGGDYGYTF.

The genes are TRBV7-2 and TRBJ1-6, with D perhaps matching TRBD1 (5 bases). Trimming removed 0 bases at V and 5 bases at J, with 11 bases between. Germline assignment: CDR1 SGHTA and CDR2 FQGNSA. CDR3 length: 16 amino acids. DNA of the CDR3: TGTGCCAGCAGCTTAGCAGGGGAAATCAATAATTCACCCCTCCACTTT. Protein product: CASSLAGEINNSPLHF.

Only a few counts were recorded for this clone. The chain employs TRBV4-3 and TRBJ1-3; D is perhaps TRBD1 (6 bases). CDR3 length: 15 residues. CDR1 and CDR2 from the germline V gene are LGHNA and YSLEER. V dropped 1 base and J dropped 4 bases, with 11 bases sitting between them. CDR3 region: CASSQGTGSGNTIYF. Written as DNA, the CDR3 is TGCGCCAGCAGCCAAGGTACAGGGTCCGGAAACACCATATATTTT.

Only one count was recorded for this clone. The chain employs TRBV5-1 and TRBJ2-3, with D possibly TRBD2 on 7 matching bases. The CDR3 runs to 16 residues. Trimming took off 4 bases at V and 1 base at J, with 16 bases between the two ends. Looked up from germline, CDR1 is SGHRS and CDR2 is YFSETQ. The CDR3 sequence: CASSPTGGGRTDTQYF. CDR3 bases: TGCGCCAGCAGCCCGACCGGCGGGGGCCGCACAGATACGCAGTATTTT.